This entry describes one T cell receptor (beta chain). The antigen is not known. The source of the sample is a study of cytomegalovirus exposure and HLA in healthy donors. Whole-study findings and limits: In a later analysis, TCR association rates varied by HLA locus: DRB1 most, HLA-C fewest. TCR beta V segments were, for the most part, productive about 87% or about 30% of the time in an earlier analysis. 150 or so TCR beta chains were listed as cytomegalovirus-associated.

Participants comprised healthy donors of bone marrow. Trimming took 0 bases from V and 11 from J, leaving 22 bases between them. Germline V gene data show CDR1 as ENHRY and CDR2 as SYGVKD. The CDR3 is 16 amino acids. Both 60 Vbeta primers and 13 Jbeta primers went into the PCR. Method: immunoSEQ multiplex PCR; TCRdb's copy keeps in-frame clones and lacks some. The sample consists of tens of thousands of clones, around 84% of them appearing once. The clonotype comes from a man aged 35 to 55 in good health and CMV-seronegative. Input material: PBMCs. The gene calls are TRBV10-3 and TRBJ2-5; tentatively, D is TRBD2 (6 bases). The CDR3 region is CAISESLLTGVREQYF. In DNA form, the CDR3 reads TGTGCCATCAGTGAGTCATTATTGACGGGAGTACGGGAGCAGTACTTC.